Each of the 9 T cell receptor beta chains below was sequenced from the same sample in a study of CD8+CD57+ T cells in acquired aplastic anemia. Patients sequenced had flow cytometry evidence of CD8+CD57+ cell expansion. The use of genomic DNA as template underpinned the TCR beta VDJ and CDR3 profiling. TCRdb recomputed calls from the reads with MiXCR, one row per CDR3 protein. Among approximately 470,000 distinct CDR3 sequences listed, approximately 33% were seen once. Specimen: sorted CD4+, CD8+, or CD8+CD57+ T cells (not recorded which) from PBMCs. These receptors were taken from a human donor with aplastic anemia.

The V gene is TRBV6-6, the J gene TRBJ1-2; 9 bases map to TRBD1. J lost 3 bases, V lost 2 bases, and 1 base had no gene match. CDR1 and CDR2 from the germline V gene are MNHNY and SVGAGI (reference sequence). The CDR3 totals 14 residues. CDR3 sequence reads: CASSYRQGDYGYTF. The CDR3 nucleotides are TGTGCCAGCAGTTACCGACAGGGGGACTATGGCTACACCTTC.

This clonotype was counted ten times or more. The chain joins TRBV19 to TRBJ2-6, with 8 bases lining up with TRBD2. Looked up from germline, CDR1 is LNHDA and CDR2 is SQIVND (reference sequence). This CDR3 comprises 19 residues. The ends lost 3 bases at V and 1 base at J; junction bases unmatched: 11. As DNA, the CDR3 is TGTGCCAGTAGTATGGACGCACCGGGAGGGGTTTCTGGGGCCAACGTCCTGACTTTC. This translates into CASSMDAPGGVSGANVLTF.

The table lists this clonotype with many counts. The chain carries TRBV10-1 and TRBJ2-3; no reliable D call. The V end lost 2 bases, the J end lost 8 bases, and 11 bases lay between the germline ends. CDR1 is WNHNN, CDR2 SYGVQD, per germline (reference sequence). There are 13 residues in the CDR3. The CDR3 DNA is TGCGCCAGCAGTGAGCCGGGTGGTGGTACGCAGTATTTT. Protein product: CASSEPGGGTQYF.

This clonotype was counted a few times. V and J are TRBV20-1 and TRBJ2-7; the match to TRBD2 covers 8 bases. The V and J ends lost 2 bases and 3 bases, in that order; junction bases with no gene match: 12. This CDR3 contains 16 residues. The germline CDR1 and CDR2 sequences are DFQATT and SNEGSKA (reference sequence). The CDR3 DNA is TGCAGTGCTAGACCTCTAACTGCGGGGGGCCTCTACGAGCAGTACTTC. Its translation is CSARPLTAGGLYEQYF.

The chain recombines TRBV13 with TRBJ2-7; 12 bases match TRBD2. CDR1 is PRHDT, CDR2 FYEKMQ, per germline (reference sequence). CDR3 length: 16 residues. Trimming removed 0 bases from V and 4 bases from J; junction bases left unmatched: 4. CDR3 sequence: CASSLGTSGGLYEQYF. The CDR3 coding sequence is TGTGCCAGCAGCTTAGGAACTAGCGGGGGGCTTTACGAGCAGTACTTC.

This clonotype showed up many times. This chain joins TRBV7-2 and TRBJ1-2, with TRBD1 identical over 8 bases. The V and J ends lost 5 bases and 7 bases, in that order; junction bases with no gene match: 12. The CDR3 loop spans 15 amino acids. Germline values: CDR1 SGHTA, CDR2 FQGNSA. CDR3 coding DNA: TGTGCCAGCAGCCTTCAAGGACAGGGCCCAACTGGCTACACCTTC. Translation: CASSLQGQGPTGYTF.

This clonotype occurred many times. The rearrangement links TRBV2 to TRBJ1-3; D unclear. The V and J ends lost 2 bases and 7 bases respectively, with 0 bases between them. Germline V gene data show CDR1 as SNHLY and CDR2 as FYNNEI. The CDR3 is made up of 10 amino acids. The CDR3 DNA sequence: TGTGCCAGCAGTGAAAACACCATATATTTT. Its translation: CASSENTIYF.

The sample holds many counts of this clonotype. The V call is TRBV20-1, the J call TRBJ1-2; D is uncertain. CDR3 size: 13 residues. The germline gives CDR1 DFQATT, CDR2 SNEGSKA (reference sequence). Trimming shortened V by 3 bases and J by 2 bases, and 10 bases separated the two germline ends. CDR3 DNA: TGCAGTGCTAGTCCCAGCTTCAACTATGGCTACACCTTC. Amino acids: CSASPSFNYGYTF.

The V call is TRBV12-3 or TRBV12-4, the J call TRBJ2-7; D is uncertain. The length of the CDR3 is 11 residues. The ends were cut back, 8 bases at V and 7 bases at J, with 12 bases in the middle. As DNA, the CDR3 is TGTGCCAGCGCTTTCTTGGGGGAGCAGTACTTC. As protein: CASAFLGEQYF.